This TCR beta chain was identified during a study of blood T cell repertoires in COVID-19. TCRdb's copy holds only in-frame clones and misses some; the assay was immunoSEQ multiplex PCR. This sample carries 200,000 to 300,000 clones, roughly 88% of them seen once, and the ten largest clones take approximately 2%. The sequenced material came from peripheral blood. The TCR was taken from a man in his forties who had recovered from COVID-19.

The chain's CDR3 is CASSLGAGSFTYEQYF. The CDR3 DNA is TGTGCCAGCAGCTTAGGGGCAGGCTCTTTCACCTACGAGCAGTACTTC. The genes are TRBV7-2 and TRBJ2-7; D not certain. With 1 base removed from V and 2 bases from J, the gap between germline ends came to 15 bases. Germline CDR1 reads SGHTA; CDR2 reads FQGNSA. This CDR3 has 16 amino acids.